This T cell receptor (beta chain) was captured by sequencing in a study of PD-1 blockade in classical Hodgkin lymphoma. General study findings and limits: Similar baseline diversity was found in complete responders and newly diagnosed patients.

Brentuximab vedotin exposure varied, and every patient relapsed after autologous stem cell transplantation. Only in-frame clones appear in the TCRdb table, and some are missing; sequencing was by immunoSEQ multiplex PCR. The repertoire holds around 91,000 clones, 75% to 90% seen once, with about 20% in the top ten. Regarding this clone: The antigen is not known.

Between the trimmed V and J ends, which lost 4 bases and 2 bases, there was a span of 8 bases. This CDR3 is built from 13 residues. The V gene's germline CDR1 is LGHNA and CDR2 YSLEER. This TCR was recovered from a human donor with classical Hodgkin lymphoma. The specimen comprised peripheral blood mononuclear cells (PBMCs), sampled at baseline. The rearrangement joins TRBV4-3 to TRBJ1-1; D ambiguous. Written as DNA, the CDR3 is TGCGCCAGCAGCCGGAGCCTCAACACTGAAGCTTTCTTT. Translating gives CASSRSLNTEAFF.